This T cell receptor (beta chain) stems from a study of CD8+ T cells in alopecia areata. About the research overall: Among treated patients, oral tofacitinib was administered at 5 to 10 mg twice daily.

The study's findings and limits: Tofacitinib significantly lowered scalp clonality and expanded CD8+ clones among the top 100. Clonality exceeded that of normal scalp in lesional scalp, most notably in alopecia totalis/universalis.

In the case of this clone: Its specificity is unknown.

Reverse transcribed after extraction, RNA yielded cDNA as the sequencing template. This table comes from immunoSEQ multiplex PCR, and its TCRdb copy is limited to in-frame clones, with some not included. The sample lists 200,000 to 250,000 clones, around 65% occurring once. Treatment: oral pan-JAK inhibitor, 5-10 mg twice daily. Lesional scalp punch biopsies and peripheral blood were collected from alopecia areata patients. The CDR3 covers 12 residues. Germline V lookup: CDR1 MNHEY, CDR2 SVGAGI. V lost 6 bases, J lost 3 bases, and 1 base stayed unmatched. The chain combines TRBV6-5 with TRBJ1-1, with 7 bases fitting TRBD1. This receptor was obtained from a human donor with alopecia areata. Sequenced here: CD4+ T cells sorted from blood, sampled at week 4, from a patient treated with tofacitinib. The CDR3 region has the DNA TGTGCCAGCAGGACAGGGTACACTGAAGCTTTCTTT. Its translation: CASRTGYTEAFF.